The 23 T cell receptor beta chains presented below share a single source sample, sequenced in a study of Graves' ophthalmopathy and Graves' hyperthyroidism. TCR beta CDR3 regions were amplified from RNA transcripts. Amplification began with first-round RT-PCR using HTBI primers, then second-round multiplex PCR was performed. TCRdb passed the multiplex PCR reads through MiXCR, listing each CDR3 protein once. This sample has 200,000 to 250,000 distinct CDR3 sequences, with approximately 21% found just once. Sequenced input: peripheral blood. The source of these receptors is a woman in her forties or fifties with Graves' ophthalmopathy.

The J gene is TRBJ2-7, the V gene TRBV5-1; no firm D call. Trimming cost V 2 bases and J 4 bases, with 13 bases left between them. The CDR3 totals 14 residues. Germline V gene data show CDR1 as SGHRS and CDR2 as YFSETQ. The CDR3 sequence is CASSFESPRYEQYF. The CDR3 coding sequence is TGCGCCAGCAGCTTTGAAAGTCCCCGGTACGAGCAGTACTTC.

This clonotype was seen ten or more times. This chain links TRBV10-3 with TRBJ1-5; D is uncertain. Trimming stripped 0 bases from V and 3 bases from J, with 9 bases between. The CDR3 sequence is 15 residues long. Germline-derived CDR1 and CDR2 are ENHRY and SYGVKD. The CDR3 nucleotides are TGTGCCATCAGTGAGTCTCGGCAGGTCAATCAGCCCCAGCATTTT. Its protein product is CAISESRQVNQPQHF.

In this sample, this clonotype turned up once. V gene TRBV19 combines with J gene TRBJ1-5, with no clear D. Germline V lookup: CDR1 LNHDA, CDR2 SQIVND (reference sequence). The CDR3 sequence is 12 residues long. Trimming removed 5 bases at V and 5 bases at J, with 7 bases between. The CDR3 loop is CASSALYQPQHF. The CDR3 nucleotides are TGTGCCAGTAGTGCCCTTTATCAGCCCCAGCATTTT.

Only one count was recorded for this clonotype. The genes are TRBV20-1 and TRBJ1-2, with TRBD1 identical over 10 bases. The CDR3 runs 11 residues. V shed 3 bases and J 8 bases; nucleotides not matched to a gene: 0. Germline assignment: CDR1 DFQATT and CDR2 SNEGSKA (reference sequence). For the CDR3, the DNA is TGCAGTGCTAGGGACAGGGGGGGCTACACCTTC. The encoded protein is CSARDRGGYTF.

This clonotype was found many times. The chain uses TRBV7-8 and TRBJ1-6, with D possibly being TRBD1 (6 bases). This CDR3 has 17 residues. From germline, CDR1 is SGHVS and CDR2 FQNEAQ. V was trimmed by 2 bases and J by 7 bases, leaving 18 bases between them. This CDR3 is CASSLLGAGRNNSPLHF. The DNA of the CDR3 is TGTGCCAGCAGCTTACTGGGGGCTGGGAGGAACAATTCACCCCTCCACTTT.

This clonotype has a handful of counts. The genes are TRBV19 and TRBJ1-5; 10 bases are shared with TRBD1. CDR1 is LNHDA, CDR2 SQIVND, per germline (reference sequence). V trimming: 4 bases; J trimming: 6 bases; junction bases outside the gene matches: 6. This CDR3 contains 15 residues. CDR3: CASSKAGTGVQPQHF. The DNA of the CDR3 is TGTGCCAGTAGTAAGGCAGGGACAGGGGTTCAGCCCCAGCATTTT.

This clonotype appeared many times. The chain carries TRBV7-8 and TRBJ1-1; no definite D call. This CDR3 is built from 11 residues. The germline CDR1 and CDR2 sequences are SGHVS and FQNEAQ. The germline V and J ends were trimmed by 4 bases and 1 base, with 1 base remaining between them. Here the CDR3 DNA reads TGTGCCAGCAGCTCGAACACTGAAGCTTTCTTT. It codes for CASSSNTEAFF.

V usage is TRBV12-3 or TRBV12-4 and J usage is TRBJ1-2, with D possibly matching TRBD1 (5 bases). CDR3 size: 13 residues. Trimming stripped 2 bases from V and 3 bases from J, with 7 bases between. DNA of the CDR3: TGTGCCAGCAGTTTATCCAGGGACTATGGCTACACCTTC. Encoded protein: CASSLSRDYGYTF.

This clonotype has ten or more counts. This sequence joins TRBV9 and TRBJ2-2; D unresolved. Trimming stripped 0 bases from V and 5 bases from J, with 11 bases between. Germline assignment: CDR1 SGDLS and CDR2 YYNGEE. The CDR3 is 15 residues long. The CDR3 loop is CASSVAPAVTGELFF. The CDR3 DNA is TGTGCCAGCAGCGTAGCCCCGGCCGTTACCGGGGAGCTGTTTTTT.

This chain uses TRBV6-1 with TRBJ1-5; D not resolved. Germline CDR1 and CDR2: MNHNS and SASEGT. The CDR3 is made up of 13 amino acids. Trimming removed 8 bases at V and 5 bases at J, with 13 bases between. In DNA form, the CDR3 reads TGTGCCAGCCAAAGCAGAGAACATCAGCCCCAGCATTTT. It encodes CASQSREHQPQHF.

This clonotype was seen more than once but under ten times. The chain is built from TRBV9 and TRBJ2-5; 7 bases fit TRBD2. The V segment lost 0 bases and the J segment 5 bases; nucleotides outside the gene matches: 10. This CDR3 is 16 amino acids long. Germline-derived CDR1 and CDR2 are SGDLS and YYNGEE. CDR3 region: CASSVGAGDLGETQYF. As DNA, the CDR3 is TGTGCCAGCAGCGTAGGGGCGGGAGACCTCGGGGAGACCCAGTACTTC.

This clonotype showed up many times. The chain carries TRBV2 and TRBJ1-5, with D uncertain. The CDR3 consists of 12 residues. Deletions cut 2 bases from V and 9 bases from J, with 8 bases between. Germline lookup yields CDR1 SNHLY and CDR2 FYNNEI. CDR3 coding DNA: TGTGCCAGCAGTGAAACCGCAGGGCCCCAGCATTTT. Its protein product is CASSETAGPQHF.

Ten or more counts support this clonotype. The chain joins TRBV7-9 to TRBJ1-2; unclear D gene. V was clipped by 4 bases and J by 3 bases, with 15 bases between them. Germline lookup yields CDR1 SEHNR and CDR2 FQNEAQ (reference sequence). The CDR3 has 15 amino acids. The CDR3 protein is CASSYRTPGDYGYTF. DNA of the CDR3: TGTGCCAGCAGCTACAGAACTCCAGGCGACTATGGCTACACCTTC.

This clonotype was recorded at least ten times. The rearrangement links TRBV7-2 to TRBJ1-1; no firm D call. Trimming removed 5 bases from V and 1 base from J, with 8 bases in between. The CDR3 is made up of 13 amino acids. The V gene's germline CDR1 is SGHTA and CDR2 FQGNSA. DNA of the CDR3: TGTGCCAGCAGCCTTCATAAGAACACTGAAGCTTTCTTT. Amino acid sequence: CASSLHKNTEAFF.

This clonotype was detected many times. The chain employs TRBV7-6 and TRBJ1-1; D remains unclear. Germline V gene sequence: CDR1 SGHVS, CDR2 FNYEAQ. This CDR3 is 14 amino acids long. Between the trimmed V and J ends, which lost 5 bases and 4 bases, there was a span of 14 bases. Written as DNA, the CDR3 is TGTGCCAGCAGCCCGCGGACGGGTTCCACTGAAGCTTTCTTT. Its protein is CASSPRTGSTEAFF.

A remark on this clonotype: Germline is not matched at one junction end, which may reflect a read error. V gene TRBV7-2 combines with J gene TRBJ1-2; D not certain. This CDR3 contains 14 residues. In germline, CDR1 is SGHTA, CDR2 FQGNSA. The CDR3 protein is CASSLGQGSGGYIF. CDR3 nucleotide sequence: TGTGCCAGCAGCTTAGGTCAAGGCAGCGGTGGCTACATCTTC.

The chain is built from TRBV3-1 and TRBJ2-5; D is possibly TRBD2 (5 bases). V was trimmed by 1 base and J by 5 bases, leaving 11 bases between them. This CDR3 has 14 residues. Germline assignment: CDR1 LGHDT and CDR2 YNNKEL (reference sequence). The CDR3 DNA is TGTGCCAGCAGCCAAGCGGGAAGGACGGAGACCCAGTACTTC. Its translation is CASSQAGRTETQYF.

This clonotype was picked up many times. This chain's CDR3 is CSARDAPGHYGYTF. The CDR3 nucleotides are TGCAGTGCTAGAGATGCTCCAGGGCACTATGGCTACACCTTC. The chain carries TRBV20-1 and TRBJ1-2; a possible D gene is TRBD1 (5 bases). The CDR3 is 14 residues long. Trimming cost V 0 bases and J 3 bases, with 11 bases left between them. Germline CDR1 is DFQATT and CDR2 is SNEGSKA (reference sequence).

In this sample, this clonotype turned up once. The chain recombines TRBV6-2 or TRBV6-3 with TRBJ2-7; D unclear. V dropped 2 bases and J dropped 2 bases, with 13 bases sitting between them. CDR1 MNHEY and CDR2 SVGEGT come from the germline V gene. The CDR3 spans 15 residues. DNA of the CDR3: TGTGCCAGCAGTTACCAGCGCACTGCTCCCTACGAGCAGTACTTC. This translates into CASSYQRTAPYEQYF.

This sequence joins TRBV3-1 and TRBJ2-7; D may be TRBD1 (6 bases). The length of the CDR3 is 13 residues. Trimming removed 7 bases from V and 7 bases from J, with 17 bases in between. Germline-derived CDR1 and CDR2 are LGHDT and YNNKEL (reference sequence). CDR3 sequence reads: CASTRTVRGEQYF. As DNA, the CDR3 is TGTGCCAGCACAAGGACAGTCCGCGGAGAGCAGTACTTC.

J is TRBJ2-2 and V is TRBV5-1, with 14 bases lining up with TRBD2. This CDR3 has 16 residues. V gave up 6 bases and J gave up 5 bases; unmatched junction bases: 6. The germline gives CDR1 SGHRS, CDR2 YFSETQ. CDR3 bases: TGCGCCAGCACGGGACTAGCGGGAGTCGGTACCGGGGAGCTGTTTTTT. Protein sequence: CASTGLAGVGTGELFF.

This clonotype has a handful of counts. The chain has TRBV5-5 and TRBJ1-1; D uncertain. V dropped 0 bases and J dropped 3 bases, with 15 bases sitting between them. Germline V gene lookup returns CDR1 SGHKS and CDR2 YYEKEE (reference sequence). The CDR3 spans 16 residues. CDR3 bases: TGTGCCAGCAGCTTGGGTCATACCACCACGCACACTGAAGCTTTCTTT. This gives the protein CASSLGHTTTHTEAFF.

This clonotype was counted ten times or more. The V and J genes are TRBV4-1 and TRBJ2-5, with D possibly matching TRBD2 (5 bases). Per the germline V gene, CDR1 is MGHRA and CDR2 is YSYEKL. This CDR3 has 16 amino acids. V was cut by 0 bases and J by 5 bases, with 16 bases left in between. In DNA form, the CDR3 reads TGCGCCAGCAGCCAAGATTGGGCCAGGCGGAGGGAGACCCAGTACTTC. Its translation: CASSQDWARRRETQYF.